This T cell receptor (beta chain) was sequenced for a study of cytomegalovirus exposure and HLA in healthy donors. Study outcomes and limitations: Exclusion applied to some V segments, including TRBV6-2 and TRBV6-3, as they were indistinguishable. Association of a missense DCLRE1C variant with TCR beta V- and J-gene trimming was reported in a later analysis.

Concerning this clone itself: Antigen specificity is unknown.

The PCR was carried out with 60 Vbeta primers and 13 Jbeta primers. TCRdb's copy holds only in-frame clones and misses some; the assay was immunoSEQ multiplex PCR. Here the sample spans about 160,000 clones, roughly 82% being singletons. Germline V CDR1 and CDR2: SGHNT, YYREEE (reference sequence). V trimming: 4 bases; J trimming: 3 bases; junction bases outside the gene matches: 5. The CDR3 covers 14 residues. The chain joins TRBV5-4 to TRBJ2-7; 9 positions match TRBD1. The clonotype comes from a man between 45 and 60 years old in good health and CMV-seropositive. Sequences were obtained from PBMCs. CDR3 region: CASSPGTGIYEQYF. The CDR3 nucleotides are TGTGCCAGCAGCCCGGGGACAGGGATCTACGAGCAGTACTTC.